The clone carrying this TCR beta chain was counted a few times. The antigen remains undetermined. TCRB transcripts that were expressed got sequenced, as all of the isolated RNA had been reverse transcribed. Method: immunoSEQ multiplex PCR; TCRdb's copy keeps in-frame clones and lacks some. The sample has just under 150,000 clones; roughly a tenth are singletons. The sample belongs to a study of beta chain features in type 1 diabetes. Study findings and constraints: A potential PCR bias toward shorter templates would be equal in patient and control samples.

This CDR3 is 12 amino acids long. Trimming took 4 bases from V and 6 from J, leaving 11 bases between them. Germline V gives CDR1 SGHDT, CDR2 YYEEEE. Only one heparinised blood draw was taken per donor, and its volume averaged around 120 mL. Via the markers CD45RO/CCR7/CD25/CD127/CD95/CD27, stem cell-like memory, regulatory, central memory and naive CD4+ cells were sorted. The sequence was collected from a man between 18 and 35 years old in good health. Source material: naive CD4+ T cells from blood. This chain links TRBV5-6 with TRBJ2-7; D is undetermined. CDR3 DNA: TGTGCCAGCAGCGGCGGTGGGTTCGAGCAGTACTTC. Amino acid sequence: CASSGGGFEQYF.